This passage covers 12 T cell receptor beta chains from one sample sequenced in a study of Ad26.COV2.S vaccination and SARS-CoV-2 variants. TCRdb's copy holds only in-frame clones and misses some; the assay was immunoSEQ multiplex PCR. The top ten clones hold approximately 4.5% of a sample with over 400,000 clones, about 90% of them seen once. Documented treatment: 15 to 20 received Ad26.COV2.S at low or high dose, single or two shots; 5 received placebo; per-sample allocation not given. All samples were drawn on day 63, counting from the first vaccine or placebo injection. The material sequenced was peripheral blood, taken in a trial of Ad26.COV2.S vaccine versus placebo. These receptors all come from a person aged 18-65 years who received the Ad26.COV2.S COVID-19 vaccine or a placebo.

CDR3 in amino acids: CASSQDMGNTEAFF. The CDR3 coding sequence is TGTGCCAGCAGCCAAGACATGGGGAACACTGAAGCTTTCTTT. The genes are TRBV4-2 and TRBJ1-1; D not certain. CDR1 LGHNA and CDR2 YNFKEQ come from the germline V gene. The CDR3 runs 14 residues. V lost 0 bases and J 1 base, leaving 6 bases between the germline ends.

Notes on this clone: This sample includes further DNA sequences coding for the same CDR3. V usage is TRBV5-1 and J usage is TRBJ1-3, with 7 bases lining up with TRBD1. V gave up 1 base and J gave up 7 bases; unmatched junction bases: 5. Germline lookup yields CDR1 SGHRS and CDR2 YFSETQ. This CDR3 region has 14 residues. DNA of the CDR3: TGCGCCAGCAGCTTGACAGGGGTTGGGAACACCATATATTTT. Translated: CASSLTGVGNTIYF.

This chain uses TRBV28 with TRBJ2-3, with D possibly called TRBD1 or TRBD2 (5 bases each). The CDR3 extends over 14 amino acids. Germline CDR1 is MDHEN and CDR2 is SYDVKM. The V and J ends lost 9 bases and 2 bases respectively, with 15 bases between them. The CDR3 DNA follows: TGTGCCAGTAACCAGGGACCTTTCACAGATACGCAGTATTTT. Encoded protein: CASNQGPFTDTQYF.

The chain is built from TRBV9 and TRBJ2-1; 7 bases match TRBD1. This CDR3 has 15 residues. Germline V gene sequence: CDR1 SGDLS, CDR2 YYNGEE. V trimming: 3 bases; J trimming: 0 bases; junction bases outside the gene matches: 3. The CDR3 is CASSATGDSYNEQFF. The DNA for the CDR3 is TGTGCCAGCAGCGCCACAGGGGACTCCTACAATGAGCAGTTCTTC.

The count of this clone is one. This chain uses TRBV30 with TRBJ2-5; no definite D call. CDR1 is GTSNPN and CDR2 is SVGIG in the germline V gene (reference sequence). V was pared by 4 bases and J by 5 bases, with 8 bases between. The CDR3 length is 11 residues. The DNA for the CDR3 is TGTGCCTGGAATGAGGTGGAGACCCAGTACTTC. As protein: CAWNEVETQYF.

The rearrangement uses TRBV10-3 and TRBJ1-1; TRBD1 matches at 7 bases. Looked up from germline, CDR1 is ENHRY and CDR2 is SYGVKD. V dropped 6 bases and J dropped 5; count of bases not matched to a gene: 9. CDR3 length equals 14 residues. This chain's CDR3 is CAIRLDRSGTEAFF. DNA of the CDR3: TGTGCCATCAGGTTGGACAGGAGTGGGACTGAAGCTTTCTTT.

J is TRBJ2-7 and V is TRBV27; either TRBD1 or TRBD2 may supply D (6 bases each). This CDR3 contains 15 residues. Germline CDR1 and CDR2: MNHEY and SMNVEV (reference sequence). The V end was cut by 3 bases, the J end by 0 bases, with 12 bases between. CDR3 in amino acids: CASSLRGAHSYEQYF. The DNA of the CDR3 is TGTGCCAGCAGTTTGAGGGGGGCCCACTCCTACGAGCAGTACTTC.

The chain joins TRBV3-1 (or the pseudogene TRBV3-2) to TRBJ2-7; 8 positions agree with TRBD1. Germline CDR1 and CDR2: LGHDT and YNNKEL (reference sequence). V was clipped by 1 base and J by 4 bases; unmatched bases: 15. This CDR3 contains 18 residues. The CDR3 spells CASSQGRDRRFFGYEQYF. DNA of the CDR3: TGTGCCAGCAGCCAAGGCCGGGACAGGAGGTTCTTCGGGTACGAGCAGTACTTC.

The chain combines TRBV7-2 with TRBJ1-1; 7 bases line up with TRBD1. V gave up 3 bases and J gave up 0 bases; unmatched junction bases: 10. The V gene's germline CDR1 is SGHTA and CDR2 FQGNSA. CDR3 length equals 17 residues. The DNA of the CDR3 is TGTGCCAGCAGCTTTTGGGTAGACAGGGTAGTGAACACTGAAGCTTTCTTT. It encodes CASSFWVDRVVNTEAFF.

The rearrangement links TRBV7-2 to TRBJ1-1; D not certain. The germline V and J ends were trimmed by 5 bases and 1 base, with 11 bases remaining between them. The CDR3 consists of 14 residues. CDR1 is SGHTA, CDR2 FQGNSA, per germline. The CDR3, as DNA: TGTGCCAGCAGCCCAACCCTTCCGAACACTGAAGCTTTCTTT. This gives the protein CASSPTLPNTEAFF.

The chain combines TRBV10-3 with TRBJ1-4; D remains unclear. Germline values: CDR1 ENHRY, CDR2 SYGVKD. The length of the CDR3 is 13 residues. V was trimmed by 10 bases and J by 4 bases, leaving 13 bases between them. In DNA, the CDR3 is TGTGCCAGCACAGAGTTCTATAATGAAAAACTGTTTTTT. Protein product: CASTEFYNEKLFF.

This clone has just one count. Written as DNA, the CDR3 is TGTGCCAGCAGCCCCGGGGGTGGCGGGAGGGACCTCGTCAATGAGCAGTTCTTC. Translation: CASSPGGGGRDLVNEQFF. The J gene is TRBJ2-1, the V gene TRBV7-3, with TRBD2 matching over 9 bases. Looked up from germline, CDR1 is SGHTA and CDR2 is FQGTGA. This CDR3 has 18 residues. V was clipped by 5 bases and J by 6 bases; unmatched bases: 17.